This T cell receptor beta chain is drawn from a study of blood T cell repertoires in COVID-19 (dated by TCRdb to 2018 to 2020). For the study in its entirety: Samples covering the acute and convalescent phases of COVID-19 were provided by collaborators in the United States, Italy and Spain. The prospective study material was composed of cDNA or gDNA derived from T cells, B-cell-depleted T cells, or PBMCs. Subjects who had been exposed to COVID-19, were actively infected with it, or had recovered from it provided the deeply sampled blood TCRbeta repertoires that made up the dataset. The repertoires were released in a freely available public database meant as a resource for research on the immune response to SARS-CoV-2. Samples were obtained from the ongoing ImmuneRACE study (first 160 participants) and from 1,254 subjects provided by 6 global collaborators. A de-identified subject ID, COVID-19 status, age in years and sex were almost always included in the sample metadata. Where HLA class I and class II types were available, the types were taken from metadata supplied by the sample provider, not from assay-based typing.

To note about this clone: This receptor's antigen is unknown. Per-base quality was not reported, and no clone a single base away is much larger than it.

Broader findings and caveats from the paper: The quantity of clinical and demographic metadata differed by source and by participant and was supplied without curation.

The immunoSEQ Assay, a bias-controlled multiplex PCR, was used to amplify TCRbeta CDR3 regions from genomic DNA. In the original analysis: The number of nucleated cells in each sample was estimated from the amplification of reference gene primers within the assay. To quantify the absolute abundance of each unique TCRbeta CDR3 rearrangement, sequence reads were collapsed and filtered. Productive Simpson clonality was computed per sample as the square root of Simpson's diversity index over productive rearrangements. Imported from immuneACCESS, the table was reduced by TCRdb to in-frame sequences with V and J called. These copies leave out some clones; in studies compared against another copy, an unresolved V gene accounts for under half, and the cause of the remainder is not known. V, J and clone size are taken as reported in that table, and D and trimming were inferred from the DNA itself. For this sample there are about 170,000 clones; more than 85% appear just once. Together, the top ten hold more than 6.5% of the sample.

The CDR3, from cysteine to phenylalanine, totals 15 residues. Solely the CDR3 DNA is kept, with 45 bases framed from the first base. Here V drops 2 bases and J drops 5 bases, and the junction holds 8 bases not matched to any gene. As encoded in the germline V gene, CDR1 is SGHRS while CDR2 is YFSETQ. Whole blood was collected in K2EDTA tubes by collaborating institutions according to the institutions' own protocols. Collaborator samples were shipped for TCRbeta analysis as frozen whole blood, isolated PBMCs, or DNA extracted from either sample type. The receptor was derived from an elderly woman in a cohort sampled during active or convalescent COVID-19. What was sequenced was peripheral blood. Recombination connected TRBV5-1 to TRBJ2-7, and 9 junctional nucleotides match TRBD1. The DNA is TGCGCCAGCAGCTTACCGACAGGGGGTATCAACGAGCAGTACTTC. Its amino acids are CASSLPTGGINEQYF. The full variable domain, with segments outside the CDR3 supplied by the reference TRBV5-1 and TRBJ2-7 proteins, appears as KAGVTQTPRYLIKTRGQQVTLSCSPISGHRSVSWYQQTPGQGLQFLFEYFSETQRNKGNFPGRFSGRQFSNSRSEMNVSTLELGDSALYLCASSLPTGGINEQYFGPGTRLTVT.